This TCR beta chain was obtained from a study of blood T cell repertoires in COVID-19. Whole-study context: Spain, Italy and the United States supplied samples that represented acute and convalescent COVID-19. In each case, the material was cDNA or gDNA derived from T cells, B-cell-depleted T cells, or PBMCs.

There are 15 residues in the CDR3. CDR1 and CDR2 from the germline V gene are SGDLS and YYNGEE. V was shortened by 2 bases and J by 5 bases, with 14 bases between the two germline ends. Source study methods: Amplified reference gene primers provided the basis for estimating nucleated cell counts. Profiling relied on immunoSEQ multiplex PCR, and the TCRdb table lists in-frame clones only, not all of them. V, J and clone size are taken as reported in that table, and D and trimming were inferred from the DNA itself. The table lists around 180,000 clones, 70% to 90% of them singletons, with approximately 10% in the top ten.

The J gene is TRBJ2-1, the V gene TRBV9, with a possible D match to TRBD2 (7 bases). Sequenced sample: peripheral blood. This receptor was taken from a human donor with active or convalescent COVID-19. The donor label of this sample is uncertain. DNA of the CDR3: TGTGCCAGCAGCGTTGAGGGGGACTATCACAATGAGCAGTTCTTC. This codes for CASSVEGDYHNEQFF.